Included here is one TCR beta chain sequence, with context. These data are taken from a study of T cell responses to AZD1222 COVID-19 vaccine. Here immunoSEQ multiplex PCR was the method, and the copy in TCRdb shows in-frame clones only, minus some. In the table there are some 69,000 clones, roughly 80% of which are singletons. The receptor was derived from an adult who received the AZD1222 COVID-19 vaccine. The specimen was peripheral blood, collected 28 days after the second AZD1222 dose.

The CDR3 here is CASSVPGQGAETQYF. The CDR3 nucleotides are TGTGCCAGCAGCGTCCCGGGACAGGGGGCAGAGACCCAGTACTTC. The V and J genes are TRBV5-4 and TRBJ2-5; 12 nucleotides line up with TRBD1. The CDR3 runs to 15 residues. The V gene end was trimmed by 4 bases and the J gene end by 4 bases; junction bases not matched to a gene: 5. Germline loops: CDR1 SGHNT, CDR2 YYREEE (reference sequence).